These 23 T cell receptor beta chains share one sample of origin, sequenced in a study of immune cell composition in non-small cell lung cancer. Method: immunoSEQ multiplex PCR; TCRdb's copy keeps in-frame clones and lacks some. The sample has fewer than 3,000 clones; around 80% are singletons. Sequencing was done on a sample of lung tumor tissue. These receptors all stem from a human donor with non-small cell lung cancer.

The chain joins TRBV18 to TRBJ1-1; 7 nucleotides line up with TRBD1. CDR1 and CDR2 from the germline V gene are KGHSH and LQKENI. V trimming: 2 bases; J trimming: 3 bases; junction bases outside the gene matches: 3. The CDR3 contains 14 residues. The CDR3 DNA reads TGTGCCAGCTCACCAACCACAGGGGACACTGAAGCTTTCTTT. It is translated as CASSPTTGDTEAFF.

By its share, this clone is large (0.1 to 1%). Other DNA sequences from this sample encode an identical CDR3 as well. J is TRBJ1-2 and V is TRBV2, with TRBD1 as a possible D gene (5 bases). The CDR3 is 11 residues long. Trimming removed 8 bases from V and 4 bases from J, with 8 bases in between. Per the germline V gene, CDR1 is SNHLY and CDR2 is FYNNEI. CDR3 DNA sequence: TGTGCCAGCGGAGACAGCTATGGCTACACCTTC. Encoded protein: CASGDSYGYTF.

V usage is TRBV30 and J usage is TRBJ1-4, with a possible D match to TRBD1 (6 bases). There are 15 residues in the CDR3. Trimming removed 3 bases from V and 2 bases from J, with 13 bases in between. Per germline, CDR1 GTSNPN and CDR2 SVGIG (reference sequence). CDR3 bases: TGTGCCTGGAGATTGGGGGCGTCCACTAATGAAAAACTGTTTTTT. It is translated as CAWRLGASTNEKLFF.

V is TRBV6-5 and J is TRBJ1-1, with D maybe TRBD1 (5 bases). V lost 4 bases, J lost 2 bases, and 8 bases lay in between. This CDR3 contains 13 residues. Germline V lookup: CDR1 MNHEY, CDR2 SVGAGI. The CDR3 reads CASSSGINTEAFF. DNA of the CDR3: TGTGCCAGCAGTTCAGGGATAAACACTGAAGCTTTCTTT.

The chain links TRBV7-8 to TRBJ2-1; 10 positions match TRBD2. Germline V gives CDR1 SGHVS, CDR2 FQNEAQ. The CDR3 spans 15 residues. The V gene end was trimmed by 5 bases and the J gene end by 2 bases; junction bases not matched to a gene: 3. CDR3 sequence: CASSPSGGAYNEQFF. The CDR3 region has the DNA TGTGCCAGCAGCCCCAGCGGGGGGGCCTACAATGAGCAGTTCTTC.

This clone was counted only a few times. Other DNA sequences from this sample encode an identical CDR3 as well. The CDR3 DNA sequence: TGTGCCAGCTCACCACCTTCGCGGGGCGCCTACGAGCAGTACTTC. This translates into CASSPPSRGAYEQYF. This chain joins TRBV18 and TRBJ2-7, with D tentatively TRBD2 (6 bases). The germline gives CDR1 KGHSH, CDR2 LQKENI. This CDR3 has 15 amino acids. Trimming took 0 bases from V and 2 from J, leaving 11 bases between them.

V gene TRBV10-1 combines with J gene TRBJ1-2; TRBD1 aligns across 8 bases. V gave up 7 bases and J gave up 0 bases; unmatched junction bases: 7. Germline values: CDR1 WNHNN, CDR2 SYGVQD (reference sequence). The CDR3 is 15 residues long. CDR3 sequence reads: CASTARTGSNYGYTF. In nucleotides, the CDR3 is TGCGCCAGCACAGCCAGGACAGGGTCTAACTATGGCTACACCTTC.

The chain employs TRBV10-3 and TRBJ1-4; D gene ambiguous. Looked up from germline, CDR1 is ENHRY and CDR2 is SYGVKD. This CDR3 is built from 15 residues. The V gene lost 3 bases and the J gene lost 6 bases, with 14 bases spanning the gap. Here the CDR3 reads CAISEGKERDEKLFF. In DNA form, the CDR3 reads TGTGCCATCAGTGAAGGGAAGGAGAGGGATGAAAAACTGTTTTTT.

The rearrangement joins TRBV28 to TRBJ1-2, with D possibly matching TRBD1 (5 bases). V was trimmed by 6 bases and J by 8 bases, leaving 19 bases between them. Germline V CDR1 and CDR2: MDHEN, SYDVKM. The CDR3 is 14 residues long. CDR3 amino acids: CASSSMLRVAGYTF. The CDR3 coding sequence is TGTGCCAGCAGCTCCATGCTCAGGGTCGCGGGCTACACCTTC.

The chain recombines TRBV30 with TRBJ1-6; D is ambiguous. The CDR3 covers 14 residues. Per germline, CDR1 GTSNPN and CDR2 SVGIG (reference sequence). The V gene lost 3 bases and the J gene lost 0 bases, with 6 bases spanning the gap. The DNA for the CDR3 is TGTGCCTGGAGCGGGATCTCCTATAATTCACCCCTCCACTTT. It yields the protein CAWSGISYNSPLHF.

The CDR3: CAWSEGLVYEQYF. CDR3 DNA: TGTGCCTGGAGTGAGGGACTAGTCTACGAGCAGTACTTC. The V call is TRBV30, the J call TRBJ2-7; the match to TRBD2 covers 8 bases. The J segment lost 3 bases and the V segment lost 1 base, leaving 2 bases of the junction unmatched. CDR3 length: 13 amino acids. The germline V gene encodes CDR1 GTSNPN and CDR2 SVGIG (reference sequence).

The CDR3 sequence: CASSLQTSGAGETQYF. The CDR3 nucleotides read TGTGCCAGCAGCCTCCAGACTAGCGGGGCCGGGGAGACCCAGTACTTC. The chain is built from TRBV7-2 and TRBJ2-5, with 11 bases that match TRBD2. Germline V gene lookup returns CDR1 SGHTA and CDR2 FQGNSA. This CDR3 is 16 amino acids long. Germline trimming cut 5 bases from V and 5 bases from J; bases unmatched to any gene: 10.

This clone appeared once. V gene TRBV19 combines with J gene TRBJ2-7, with D unclear. CDR3 length: 13 amino acids. Trimming removed 5 bases at V and 7 bases at J, with 15 bases between. From germline, CDR1 is LNHDA and CDR2 SQIVND (reference sequence). DNA for the CDR3: TGTGCCAGTAGTCCTTCATGGCCGGGTGAGCAGTACTTC. The encoded protein is CASSPSWPGEQYF.

CDR3 in amino acids: CASSGDRRQYMNTEAFF. CDR3 sequence (DNA): TGTGCCAGCAGTGGGGACAGGCGCCAATACATGAACACTGAAGCTTTCTTT. The chain uses TRBV2 and TRBJ1-1; 8 nucleotides align to TRBD1. This CDR3 region has 17 residues. Trimming at V came to 4 bases and at J to 0 bases, leaving 10 bases not matched to a gene. CDR1 and CDR2 from the germline V gene are SNHLY and FYNNEI.

This clone was observed a single time. The chain employs TRBV4-1 and TRBJ1-1; no definite D call. CDR3 size: 19 residues. V lost 1 base to trimming and J lost 1 base, with 22 bases between them. Looked up from germline, CDR1 is MGHRA and CDR2 is YSYEKL. CDR3 sequence: CASSQAALTRSGENTEAFF. CDR3 bases: TGCGCCAGCAGCCAAGCCGCCCTAACGAGGTCCGGAGAGAACACTGAAGCTTTCTTT.

As to this clone: Germline and junction disagree at one end, which may indicate a read error. The chain joins TRBV7-7 to TRBJ2-1, with TRBD2 as a possible D gene (5 bases). The CDR3 extends over 13 amino acids. Per germline, CDR1 SSHAT and CDR2 FNYEAQ (reference sequence). The CDR3 sequence: CASSFRRIDEQFF. The CDR3 DNA reads as TGTGCTAGCAGCTTCCGGAGGATAGATGAGCAGTTCTTC.

This clone was seen a single time. The chain uses TRBV2 and TRBJ1-1; D is undetermined. Germline assignment: CDR1 SNHLY and CDR2 FYNNEI. This CDR3 region has 15 residues. Trimming removed 9 bases at V and 7 bases at J, with 24 bases between. The CDR3 DNA is TGTGCCAGTAACGGAGCCGGGTCCGGGAAGGATGAAGCTTTCTTT. It translates to CASNGAGSGKDEAFF.

Sample share makes this clone large. The rearrangement joins TRBV7-9 to TRBJ2-1; D not resolved. From germline, CDR1 is SEHNR and CDR2 FQNEAQ (reference sequence). The CDR3 is 13 residues long. Trimming shortened V by 1 base and J by 5 bases, and 6 bases separated the two germline ends. For the CDR3, the DNA is TGTGCCAGCAGCTTAGGGGCGAACAATGAGCAGTTCTTC. It yields the protein CASSLGANNEQFF.

As to this clone: Distinct nucleotide sequences in the sample also encode this CDR3. This sequence joins TRBV6-6 and TRBJ1-2; tentatively, D is TRBD1 (5 bases). CDR1 is MNHNY, CDR2 SVGAGI, per germline (reference sequence). This CDR3 is 12 amino acids long. Deletions cut 5 bases from V and 4 bases from J, with 8 bases between. The CDR3 DNA reads as TGTGCCAGCAGTCTAGACAGCTATGGCTACACCTTC. Residues: CASSLDSYGYTF.

This clone has more than one count but fewer than ten. The chain joins TRBV6-5 to TRBJ1-6, with TRBD1 as a possible D gene (6 bases). This CDR3 spans 13 amino acids. V was pared by 4 bases and J by 8 bases, with 9 bases between. Germline V gene sequence: CDR1 MNHEY, CDR2 SVGAGI. This chain's CDR3 is CASSFDRYSPLHF. The DNA of the CDR3 is TGTGCCAGCAGTTTCGACAGGTATTCACCCCTCCACTTT.

In this sample, this clone turned up a few times. V is TRBV6-1 and J is TRBJ2-7; 10 nucleotides match TRBD2. The CDR3 has 16 residues. V dropped 1 base and J dropped 3; count of bases not matched to a gene: 6. Germline loops: CDR1 MNHNS, CDR2 SASEGT. The CDR3 sequence: CASSEGLAGARYEQYF. The CDR3 region has the DNA TGTGCCAGCAGTGAAGGGCTAGCGGGGGCTCGCTACGAGCAGTACTTC.

V gene TRBV10-3 combines with J gene TRBJ2-1; 9 bases map to TRBD1. Germline V gene lookup returns CDR1 ENHRY and CDR2 SYGVKD. There are 16 residues in the CDR3. The J segment lost 1 base and the V segment lost 4 bases, leaving 5 bases of the junction unmatched. This CDR3 reads CAISVRTGESYNEQFF. The CDR3 nucleotides read TGTGCCATCAGTGTCCGGACAGGGGAATCCTACAATGAGCAGTTCTTC.

The rearrangement joins TRBV2 to TRBJ2-7, with D unclear. Between the trimmed V and J ends, which lost 4 bases and 3 bases, there was a span of 16 bases. Germline assignment: CDR1 SNHLY and CDR2 FYNNEI. This CDR3 spans 15 amino acids. The CDR3: CASSVVPGINYEQYF. As DNA, the CDR3 is TGTGCCAGCAGTGTTGTTCCGGGTATCAACTACGAGCAGTACTTC. The variable domain in full, completed from reference TRBV2 and TRBJ2-7, reads EPEVTQTPSHQVTQMGQEVILRCVPISNHLYFYWYRQILGQKVEFLVSFYNNEISEKSEIFDDQFSVERPDGSNFTLKIRSTKLEDSAMYFCASSVVPGINYEQYFGPGTRLTVT.